The rows below give T cell receptor beta chains drawn from one sample of a study of blood T cell repertoires in COVID-19. Repertoires were generated with immunoSEQ multiplex PCR, while TCRdb's copy carries only in-frame clones and drops some. Of around 190,000 clones in the sample, about 75% are singletons; the top ten hold roughly 7.8%. Sample: peripheral blood. The receptors were gathered from a woman in her 50s with active or convalescent COVID-19. CDR3s include the opening cysteine and the closing phenylalanine or tryptophan. The D gene is left open where the match is weak.

v_call: TRBV12-3/TRBV12-4; j_call: TRBJ1-2; d_call: -; cdr3_aa: CASSSHTLVGYTF; cdr3_nt: TGTGCCAGCAGTTCCCACACCCTTGTGGGCTACACCTTC
v_call: TRBV6-1; j_call: TRBJ2-1; d_call: -; cdr3_aa: CASSGWGVSSYNEQFF; cdr3_nt: TGTGCCAGCAGTGGGTGGGGGGTTAGCTCCTACAATGAGCAGTTCTTC
v_call: TRBV28; j_call: TRBJ1-1; d_call: -; cdr3_aa: CASTVGGRVTEAFF; cdr3_nt: TGTGCCAGCACCGTTGGGGGCCGGGTCACTGAAGCTTTCTTT
v_call: TRBV18; j_call: TRBJ2-3; d_call: -; cdr3_aa: CASRIPGDTQYF; cdr3_nt: TGTGCCAGTCGCATCCCCGGGGATACGCAGTATTTT
v_call: TRBV7-9; j_call: TRBJ2-5; d_call: -; cdr3_aa: CASSYSLYSLETQYF; cdr3_nt: TGTGCCAGCAGCTATAGCCTGTATAGCTTGGAGACCCAGTACTTC
v_call: TRBV6-5; j_call: TRBJ2-5; d_call: -; cdr3_aa: CASGIGRETQYF; cdr3_nt: TGTGCCAGCGGGATCGGGAGAGAGACCCAGTACTTC
v_call: TRBV7-6; j_call: TRBJ1-4; d_call: -; cdr3_aa: CASSNRQRLFF; cdr3_nt: TGTGCCAGCAGCAACCGACAGAGACTGTTTTTT
v_call: TRBV7-2; j_call: TRBJ2-1; d_call: -; cdr3_aa: CASSVKLSNEQFF; cdr3_nt: TGTGCCAGCAGCGTAAAACTGAGTAATGAGCAGTTCTTC
v_call: TRBV6-2/TRBV6-3; j_call: TRBJ2-3; d_call: TRBD1; cdr3_aa: CASSSVQAAGGDTQYF; cdr3_nt: TGTGCCAGCAGTTCCGTCCAGGCAGCAGGGGGCGATACGCAGTATTTT
v_call: TRBV7-3; j_call: TRBJ1-5; d_call: -; cdr3_aa: CASSSRHKRQVSNQPQHF; cdr3_nt: TGTGCCAGCAGCTCCCGTCACAAACGACAGGTAAGCAATCAGCCCCAGCATTTT
v_call: TRBV28; j_call: TRBJ2-7; d_call: TRBD2; cdr3_aa: CASSLGDYLIQQYF; cdr3_nt: TGTGCCAGCAGTTTAGGGGACTACTTAATACAGCAGTACTTC
v_call: TRBV2; j_call: TRBJ1-3; d_call: -; cdr3_aa: CASSQEQGWRGNTIYF; cdr3_nt: TGTGCCAGCAGTCAGGAACAGGGTTGGCGCGGAAACACCATATATTTT
v_call: TRBV19; j_call: TRBJ2-1; d_call: TRBD2; cdr3_aa: CASSPLAHLAGVNYNEQFF; cdr3_nt: TGTGCCAGTAGTCCCCTCGCTCACCTAGCGGGAGTGAACTACAATGAGCAGTTCTTC
v_call: TRBV30; j_call: TRBJ1-5; d_call: -; cdr3_aa: CASQGAGQPQHF; cdr3_nt: TGTGCCTCTCAGGGTGCAGGTCAGCCCCAGCATTTT
v_call: TRBV7-2; j_call: TRBJ2-3; d_call: TRBD2; cdr3_aa: CASSPGPRTSGSQTDTQYF; cdr3_nt: TGTGCCAGCAGCCCGGGACCGAGGACTAGCGGGAGCCAAACAGATACGCAGTATTTT
v_call: TRBV3-1/TRBV3-2; j_call: TRBJ2-7; d_call: -; cdr3_aa: CASSLYSYEQYF; cdr3_nt: TGTGCCAGCAGTCTTTACTCCTACGAGCAGTACTTC
v_call: TRBV29-1; j_call: TRBJ1-5; d_call: -; cdr3_aa: CSVAGVGLNQPQHF; cdr3_nt: TGCAGCGTTGCGGGGGTAGGCCTCAATCAGCCCCAGCATTTT
v_call: TRBV29-1; j_call: TRBJ1-5; d_call: -; cdr3_aa: CSVGSFGQPQHF; cdr3_nt: TGCAGCGTTGGGAGTTTTGGGCAGCCCCAGCATTTT
v_call: TRBV3-1/TRBV3-2; j_call: TRBJ2-1; d_call: TRBD2; cdr3_aa: CASSQGYLAGGYNEQFF; cdr3_nt: TGTGCCAGCAGCCAAGGGTACCTAGCGGGGGGGTACAATGAGCAGTTCTTC